The rows below give T cell receptor beta chains drawn from one sample of a study of blood T cell repertoires in COVID-19. Profiling relied on immunoSEQ multiplex PCR, and the TCRdb table lists in-frame clones only, not all of them. The sample holds about 220,000 clones, roughly 80% seen once. The sample comprised peripheral blood. These receptor sequences come from a human donor in a cohort sampled during active COVID-19. CDR3s include the opening cysteine and the closing phenylalanine or tryptophan. D genes are given only for firm matches. Only some rows state a clone size, as once, few, many or a class for expanded clones.

>TRBV18|TRBJ2-5|.|TRBD1
CASSKGQKETQYF
TGTGCCAGCTCGAAGGGACAGAAAGAGACCCAGTACTTC
>TRBV27|TRBJ2-7|few|.
CASSLQIFYEQYF
TGTGCCAGCAGTTTACAGATTTTCTACGAGCAGTACTTC
>TRBV6-2/TRBV6-3|TRBJ2-1|.|.
CASSKGGEYNEQFF
TGTGCCAGCAGTAAGGGCGGGGAGTACAATGAGCAGTTCTTC
>TRBV28|TRBJ1-4|once|.
CASTGGVNEKLFF
TGTGCCAGCACTGGGGGGGTAAATGAAAAACTGTTTTTT
>TRBV15|TRBJ1-2|few|TRBD1
CATSRDRGIYGYTF
TGTGCCACCAGCAGGGACAGGGGGATTTATGGCTACACCTTC
>TRBV28|TRBJ2-1|.|TRBD2
CASSSGLAGGRSYNEQFF
TGTGCCAGCAGTTCGGGACTAGCGGGAGGAAGGTCCTACAATGAGCAGTTCTTC
>TRBV28|TRBJ1-3|.|.
CATSRLPLQTGNTIYF
TGTGCCACCAGTCGCCTACCACTACAAACGGGAAACACCATATATTTT
>TRBV28|TRBJ1-2|.|.
CASSLDNDGYTF
TGTGCCAGCAGTTTGGACAACGATGGCTACACCTTC
>TRBV3-1/TRBV3-2|TRBJ2-7|few|.
CASSQEEQFYEQYF
TGTGCCAGCAGCCAAGAAGAACAGTTCTACGAGCAGTACTTC
>TRBV7-3|TRBJ2-3|few|.
CASSRRDSSGTQYF
TGTGCCAGCAGCCGCCGGGACTCCTCCGGGACGCAGTATTTT
>TRBV7-2|TRBJ2-4|once|TRBD2
CASTGSGGDKNIQYF
TGTGCCAGCACCGGTTCGGGGGGAGACAAAAACATTCAGTACTTC
>TRBV28|TRBJ1-2|.|.
CASTMNDYGYTF
TGTGCCAGCACTATGAATGACTATGGCTACACCTTC
>TRBV5-4|TRBJ2-3|.|TRBD2
CASSLGLAGATDTQYF
TGTGCCAGCAGCCTAGGACTAGCGGGAGCAACAGATACGCAGTATTTT
>TRBV13|TRBJ1-5|.|.
CASSRRRQTDSNQPQHF
TGTGCCAGCAGCCGGCGACGACAGACTGATAGCAATCAGCCCCAGCATTTT
>TRBV7-9|TRBJ2-7|.|.
CASSPRSEQYF
TGTGCCAGCAGCCCAAGGAGCGAGCAGTACTTC
>TRBV2|TRBJ1-5|.|TRBD1
CASSGQGGNQPQHF
TGTGCCAGCAGCGGACAGGGCGGCAATCAGCCCCAGCATTTT
>TRBV5-4|TRBJ1-3|.|.
CASSRNRGRASGNTIYF
TGTGCCAGCAGCCGAAATAGGGGCAGGGCCTCTGGAAACACCATATATTTT
>TRBV28|TRBJ2-7|.|.
CASSSPQLGSYEQYF
TGTGCCAGCAGTTCCCCCCAACTGGGGAGCTACGAGCAGTACTTC
>TRBV19|TRBJ1-5|once|TRBD1
CASSFGQGRSGNQPQHF
TGTGCCAGTAGTTTCGGACAGGGAAGGTCGGGCAATCAGCCCCAGCATTTT
>TRBV6-5|TRBJ2-2|few|.
CASSIVANTGELFF
TGTGCCAGCAGTATTGTCGCGAACACCGGGGAGCTGTTTTTT
>TRBV5-8|TRBJ2-1|.|TRBD2
CASSPRTSGSLNEQFF
TGTGCCAGCAGTCCACGGACTAGCGGGAGTTTGAATGAGCAGTTCTTC
>TRBV3-1/TRBV3-2|TRBJ2-5|.|TRBD2
CASSQPGETSGPRGETQYF
TGTGCCAGCAGCCAACCTGGGGAGACTAGCGGCCCCCGGGGGGAGACCCAGTACTTC
>TRBV21-1|TRBJ1-1|.|.
CASSKVSGLGNTEAFF
TGTGCCAGCAGCAAAGTTAGCGGACTCGGGAACACTGAAGCTTTCTTT
>TRBV13|TRBJ1-4|few|TRBD1
CASSPRDREKLFF
TGTGCCAGCAGCCCCAGGGACAGGGAAAAACTGTTTTTT
>TRBV3-1/TRBV3-2|TRBJ1-4|.|.
CASSPPLVDEKLFF
TGTGCCAGCAGCCCACCCCTAGTAGATGAAAAACTGTTTTTT
>TRBV27|TRBJ2-3|.|TRBD2
CASSLYPSGGTDTQYF
TGTGCCAGCAGTTTATATCCTAGCGGGGGCACAGATACGCAGTATTTT
>TRBV28|TRBJ2-7|.|.
CASSSIGDYPYEQYF
TGTGCCAGCAGTTCAATAGGGGATTATCCCTACGAGCAGTACTTC
>TRBV10-3|TRBJ1-5|.|TRBD1
CAISAGTGGQPQHF
TGTGCCATCAGCGCCGGGACAGGGGGGCAGCCCCAGCATTTT
>TRBV24-1|TRBJ2-2|once|TRBD1
CATRSGTGEATGELFF
TGTGCCACACGCTCCGGGACAGGGGAGGCCACCGGGGAGCTGTTTTTT
>TRBV2|TRBJ1-1|.|.
CASTLDTLNTEAFF
TGTGCCAGCACCTTGGACACATTGAACACTGAAGCTTTCTTT
>TRBV5-5|TRBJ2-7|many|TRBD2
CATSSGRFYEQYF
TGTGCCACCTCTAGCGGGAGATTCTACGAGCAGTACTTC
>TRBV5-4|TRBJ2-7|.|.
CASTLPGTPNEQYF
TGTGCCAGCACCTTACCCGGGACACCTAACGAGCAGTACTTC
>TRBV7-6|TRBJ2-1|.|TRBD1
CASSQDRGRYEQFF
TGTGCCAGCAGCCAGGACAGGGGGCGTTATGAGCAGTTCTTC
>TRBV11-2|TRBJ2-3|.|TRBD2
CASSPLAGNTDTQYF
TGTGCCAGCAGCCCCCTAGCGGGAAACACAGATACGCAGTATTTT
>TRBV5-5|TRBJ1-1|.|.
CASSLFTTVGGGNTEAFF
TGTGCCAGCAGCTTGTTTACAACAGTTGGGGGAGGAAACACTGAAGCTTTCTTT